A single sample is the source of the 8 T cell receptor beta chains below, sequenced in a study of T cells in Graves' hyperthyroidism and ophthalmopathy. From RNA transcripts, TCR beta CDR3 regions were amplified. First-round RT-PCR targeting the TCR CDR3 was performed with the HTBI primer set. TCRdb analysed the multiplex PCR reads with MiXCR anew, one entry per CDR3 protein. Counted here are fewer than 750,000 distinct CDR3 sequences, roughly 14% occurring once; the ten biggest clones make up around 4.5%. The sample consisted of blood. These receptor sequences come from a woman in her forties with Graves' ophthalmopathy.

This clonotype was detected many times. The genes are TRBV6-5 and TRBJ2-5; D possibly corresponds to TRBD1 (6 bases). The germline CDR1 and CDR2 sequences are MNHEY and SVGAGI. This CDR3 region has 15 residues. Trimming removed 0 bases at V and 3 bases at J, with 11 bases between. The CDR3 coding sequence is TGTGCCAGCAGTTACTCGTATGGGGGCGAAGAGACCCAGTACTTC. Translating it yields CASSYSYGGEETQYF.

A word on this clonotype: A single base separates this from a much larger clone, so it may be a read error. The J gene is TRBJ2-5, the V gene TRBV19; 14 bases are shared with TRBD2. CDR1 LNHDA and CDR2 SQIVND come from the germline V gene (reference sequence). This CDR3 has 16 amino acids. The CDR3 DNA reads as TGTGCCAATAGTAAAGGACTAGCGGGAGGTGGGGAGACCCAGTACTTC. Protein sequence: CANSKGLAGGGETQYF.

This clonotype showed up many times. The V call is TRBV19, the J call TRBJ1-5, with TRBD1 as a possible D gene (6 bases). The CDR3 has 15 amino acids. Germline assignment: CDR1 LNHDA and CDR2 SQIVND (reference sequence). Trimming pared 6 bases from V and 5 bases from J, leaving 17 bases between. This CDR3 is CASSRIQGLYQPQHF. The CDR3 DNA reads as TGTGCCAGTAGCCGTATACAGGGATTATATCAGCCCCAGCATTTT.

This clonotype has at least ten counts. One end of the junction varies from germline; a read error may be responsible. The chain links TRBV7-8 to TRBJ2-7, with D hard to call. The CDR3 has 11 amino acids. The germline gives CDR1 SGHVS, CDR2 FQNEAQ. This CDR3 reads CASSIAAEQYF. The DNA of the CDR3 is TGTGCCAGCAGCATAGCCGCCGAGCAGTACTTC.

The chain links TRBV12-3 or TRBV12-4 to TRBJ1-5; no definite D call. CDR3 size: 14 residues. V lost 6 bases to trimming and J lost 0 bases, with 9 bases between them. CDR3 sequence: CASSPVDSNQPQHF. The CDR3 DNA is TGTGCCAGCAGCCCAGTGGATAGCAATCAGCCCCAGCATTTT.

This clonotype was seen a handful of times. V is TRBV7-9 and J is TRBJ2-7; D remains unclear. This CDR3 contains 15 residues. With 2 bases removed from V and 2 bases from J, the gap between germline ends came to 13 bases. CDR1 and CDR2 from the germline V gene are SEHNR and FQNEAQ (reference sequence). The CDR3 spells CASSLFDATPYEQYF. As DNA, the CDR3 is TGTGCCAGCAGCTTATTTGACGCGACCCCCTACGAGCAGTACTTC.

The chain is built from TRBV12-3 or TRBV12-4 and TRBJ1-1, with a tentative D call TRBD1 (5 bases). Trimming cost V 7 bases and J 6 bases, with 15 bases left between them. The CDR3 has 13 residues. CDR3 DNA sequence: TGTGCCAGCAATTGGGGGAGTTGGGCTGAAGCTTTCTTT. Translating it yields CASNWGSWAEAFF.

This clonotype has a handful of counts. This clone may be a read error of a much larger clone one base away. The rearrangement joins TRBV2 to TRBJ1-5, with D hard to call. Looked up from germline, CDR1 is SNHLY and CDR2 is FYNNEI. This CDR3 spans 18 amino acids. The CDR3 sequence is CASSAGPFSMGSNQPKHF. The CDR3 coding sequence is TGTGCCAGCAGTGCCGGGCCCTTTTCCATGGGGAGCAATCAGCCCAAGCATTTT.